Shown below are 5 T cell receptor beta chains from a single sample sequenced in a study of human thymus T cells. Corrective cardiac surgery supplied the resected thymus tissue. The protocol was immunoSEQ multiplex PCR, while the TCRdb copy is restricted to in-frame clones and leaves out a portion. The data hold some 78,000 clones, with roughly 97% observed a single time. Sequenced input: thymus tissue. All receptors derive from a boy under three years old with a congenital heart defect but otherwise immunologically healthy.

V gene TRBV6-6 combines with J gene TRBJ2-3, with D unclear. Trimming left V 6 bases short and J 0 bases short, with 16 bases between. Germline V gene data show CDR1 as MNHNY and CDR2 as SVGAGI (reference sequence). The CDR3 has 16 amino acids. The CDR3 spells CASRDYRPPSTDTQYF. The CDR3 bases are TGTGCCAGCAGGGATTACCGGCCCCCTAGCACAGATACGCAGTATTTT.

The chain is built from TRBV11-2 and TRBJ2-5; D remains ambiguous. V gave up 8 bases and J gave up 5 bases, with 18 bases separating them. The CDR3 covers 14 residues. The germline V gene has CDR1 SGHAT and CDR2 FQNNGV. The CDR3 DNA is TGTGCCAGCCGATCCGACTCCCCTGGGGAGACCCAGTACTTC. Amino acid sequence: CASRSDSPGETQYF.

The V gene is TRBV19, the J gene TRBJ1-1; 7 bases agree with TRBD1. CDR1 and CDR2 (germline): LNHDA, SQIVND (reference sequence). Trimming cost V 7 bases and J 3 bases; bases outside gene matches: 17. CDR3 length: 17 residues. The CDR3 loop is CASTRPGDRDPYTEAFF. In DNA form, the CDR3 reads TGTGCCAGTACCAGACCGGGAGACAGGGATCCTTACACTGAAGCTTTCTTT.

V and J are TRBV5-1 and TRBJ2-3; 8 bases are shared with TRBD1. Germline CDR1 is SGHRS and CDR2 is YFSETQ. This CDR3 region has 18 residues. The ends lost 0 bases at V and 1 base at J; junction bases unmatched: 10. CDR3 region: CASSLARVPGQGTDTQYF. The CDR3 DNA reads TGCGCCAGCAGCTTGGCCCGGGTACCGGGACAGGGCACAGATACGCAGTATTTT.

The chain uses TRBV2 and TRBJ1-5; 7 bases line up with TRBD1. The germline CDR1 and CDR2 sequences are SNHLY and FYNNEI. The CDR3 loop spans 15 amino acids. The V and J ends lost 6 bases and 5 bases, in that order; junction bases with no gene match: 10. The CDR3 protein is CASSADRVRDQPQHF. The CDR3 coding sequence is TGTGCCAGCAGCGCCGACAGGGTGAGGGATCAGCCCCAGCATTTT. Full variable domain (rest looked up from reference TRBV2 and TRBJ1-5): EPEVTQTPSHQVTQMGQEVILRCVPISNHLYFYWYRQILGQKVEFLVSFYNNEISEKSEIFDDQFSVERPDGSNFTLKIRSTKLEDSAMYFCASSADRVRDQPQHFGDGTRLSIL.